The clone carrying this TCR beta chain was detected only a few times. As yet, its antigen is unknown. This specimen comes from a study of blood T cells in healthy people across ages. Study-wide points: Any conclusive comparison of naive versus antigen-experienced cells was prevented by using unsorted PBMCs. With age, beta diversity per million T cells declined roughly linearly, significantly by approximately 41.

Sample-barcoded 5' priming and a J-beta primer mix drove a second PCR of 7 to 11 cycles. Each cDNA molecule carried a tag from a template-switch adaptor that contained 12 random nucleotides. A single record per CDR3 protein comes from TCRdb applying MiXCR to the 5' RACE reads. The sample holds about 680,000 distinct CDR3 sequences, about 52% seen once. The CDR3 totals 16 residues. V lost 2 bases and J lost 0, with 14 bases in between. The rearrangement joins TRBV12-3 or TRBV12-4 to TRBJ2-7; D possibly matches TRBD1 or TRBD2 (5 bases each). Sequencing used blood. The TCR was taken from a woman between 55 and 75 years old in good health. CDR3 region: CASSLFGGRNSYEQYF. DNA for the CDR3: TGTGCCAGCAGTTTATTTGGGGGAAGGAACTCCTACGAGCAGTACTTC.